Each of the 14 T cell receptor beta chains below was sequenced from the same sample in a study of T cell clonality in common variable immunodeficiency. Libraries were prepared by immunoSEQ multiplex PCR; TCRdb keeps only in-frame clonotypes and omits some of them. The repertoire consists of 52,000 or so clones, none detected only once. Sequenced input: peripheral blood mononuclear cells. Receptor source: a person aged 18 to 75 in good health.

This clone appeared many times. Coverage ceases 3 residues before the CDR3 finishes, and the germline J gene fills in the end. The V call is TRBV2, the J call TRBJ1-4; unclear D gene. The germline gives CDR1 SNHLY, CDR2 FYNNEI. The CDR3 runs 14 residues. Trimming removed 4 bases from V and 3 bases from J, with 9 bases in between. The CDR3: CASSGAVANEKLFF. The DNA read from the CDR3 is TGTGCCAGCAGTGGGGCTGTCGCTAATGAAAAA.

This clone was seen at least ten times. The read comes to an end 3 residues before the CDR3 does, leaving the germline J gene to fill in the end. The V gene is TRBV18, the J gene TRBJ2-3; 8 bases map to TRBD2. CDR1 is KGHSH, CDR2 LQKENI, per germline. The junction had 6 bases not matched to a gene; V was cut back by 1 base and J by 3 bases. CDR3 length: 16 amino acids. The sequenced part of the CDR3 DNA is TGTGCCAGCTCACCACAGGCTAGCGGGTGGACAGATACG. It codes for CASSPQASGWTDT. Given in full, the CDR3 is CASSPQASGWTDTQYF.

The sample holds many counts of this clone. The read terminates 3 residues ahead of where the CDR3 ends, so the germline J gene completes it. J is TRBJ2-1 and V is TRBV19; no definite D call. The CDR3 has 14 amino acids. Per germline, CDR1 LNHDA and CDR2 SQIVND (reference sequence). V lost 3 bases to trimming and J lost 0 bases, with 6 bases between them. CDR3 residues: CASSMSSSYNEQFF. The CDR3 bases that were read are TGTGCCAGTAGTATGTCGTCCTCCTACAATGAG.

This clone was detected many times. CDR3 protein: CATRRVPNTEAFF. Partial CDR3 DNA: TGTGCCACTCGGCGGGTACCGAACACTGAA. This chain uses TRBV2 with TRBJ1-1; unclear D gene. Coverage ceases 3 residues before the CDR3 finishes, and the germline J gene fills in the end. Trimming took 10 bases from V and 1 from J, leaving 13 bases between them. The germline gives CDR1 SNHLY, CDR2 FYNNEI. The CDR3 covers 13 residues.

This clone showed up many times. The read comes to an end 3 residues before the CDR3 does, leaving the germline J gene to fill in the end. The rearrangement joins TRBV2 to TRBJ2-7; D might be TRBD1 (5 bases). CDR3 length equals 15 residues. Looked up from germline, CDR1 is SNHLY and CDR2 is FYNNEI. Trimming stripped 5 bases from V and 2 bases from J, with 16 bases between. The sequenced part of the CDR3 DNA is TGTGCCAGCAGTCTTTCCTGGACACCAACCTACGAG. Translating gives CASSLSWTPTYE. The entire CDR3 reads CASSLSWTPTYEQYF.

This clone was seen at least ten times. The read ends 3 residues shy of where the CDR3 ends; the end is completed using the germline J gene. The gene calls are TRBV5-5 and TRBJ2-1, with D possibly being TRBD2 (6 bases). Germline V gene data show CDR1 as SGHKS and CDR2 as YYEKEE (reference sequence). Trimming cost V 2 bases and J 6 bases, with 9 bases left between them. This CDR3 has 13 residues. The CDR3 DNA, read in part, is TGTGCCAGCAGCTTTTACGGGGGCAATGAG. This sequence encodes CASSFYGGNE. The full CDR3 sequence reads CASSFYGGNEQFF.

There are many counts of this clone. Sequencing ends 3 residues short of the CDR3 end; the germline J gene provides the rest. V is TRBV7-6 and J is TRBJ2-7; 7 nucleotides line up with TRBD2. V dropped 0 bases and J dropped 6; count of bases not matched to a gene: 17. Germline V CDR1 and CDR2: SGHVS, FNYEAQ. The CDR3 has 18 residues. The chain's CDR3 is CASSLAMSGEGLLVEQYF. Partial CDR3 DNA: TGTGCCAGCAGCTTAGCGATGAGTGGGGAGGGGCTACTCGTCGAG.

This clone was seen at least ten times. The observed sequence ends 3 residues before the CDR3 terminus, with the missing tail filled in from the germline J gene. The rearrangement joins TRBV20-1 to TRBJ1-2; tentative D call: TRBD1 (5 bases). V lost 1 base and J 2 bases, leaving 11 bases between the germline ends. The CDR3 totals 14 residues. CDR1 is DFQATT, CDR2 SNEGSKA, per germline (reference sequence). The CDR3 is CSARGQGINYGYTF. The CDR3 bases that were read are TGCAGTGCTAGAGGTCAGGGTATAAACTATGGC.

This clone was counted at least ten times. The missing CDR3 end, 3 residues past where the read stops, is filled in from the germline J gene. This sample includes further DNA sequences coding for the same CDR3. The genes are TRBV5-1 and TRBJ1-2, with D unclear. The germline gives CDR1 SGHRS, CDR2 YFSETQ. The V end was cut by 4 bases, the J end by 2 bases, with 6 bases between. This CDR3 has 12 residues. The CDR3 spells CASSLDNYGYTF. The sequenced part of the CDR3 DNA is TGCGCCAGCAGCCTAGACAACTATGGC.

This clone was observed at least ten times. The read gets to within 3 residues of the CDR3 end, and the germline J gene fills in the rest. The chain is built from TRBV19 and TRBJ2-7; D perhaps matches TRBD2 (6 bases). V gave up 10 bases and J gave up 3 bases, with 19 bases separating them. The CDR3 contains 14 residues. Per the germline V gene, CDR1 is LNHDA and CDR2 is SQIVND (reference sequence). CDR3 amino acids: CATQLRLDGYEQYF. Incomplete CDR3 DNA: TGTGCCACCCAGCTTCGACTAGATGGCTACGAG.

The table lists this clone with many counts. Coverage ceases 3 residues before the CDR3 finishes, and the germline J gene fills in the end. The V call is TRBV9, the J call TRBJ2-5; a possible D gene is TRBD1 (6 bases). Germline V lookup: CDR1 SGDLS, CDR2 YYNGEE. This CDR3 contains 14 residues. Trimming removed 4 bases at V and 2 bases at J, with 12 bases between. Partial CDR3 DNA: TGTGCCAGCAGCCCTCGGGACAATCAAGAGACC. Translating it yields CASSPRDNQET. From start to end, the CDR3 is CASSPRDNQETQYF.

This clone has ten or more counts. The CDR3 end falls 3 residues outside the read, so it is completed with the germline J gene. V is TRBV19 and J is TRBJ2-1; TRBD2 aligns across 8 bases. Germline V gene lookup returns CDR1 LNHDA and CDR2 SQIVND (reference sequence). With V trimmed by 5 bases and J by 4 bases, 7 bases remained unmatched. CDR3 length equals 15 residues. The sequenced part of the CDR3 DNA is TGTGCCAGTAGTCTTATAGCGGGATCGTACAATGAG. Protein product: CASSLIAGSYNE. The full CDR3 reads CASSLIAGSYNEQFF.

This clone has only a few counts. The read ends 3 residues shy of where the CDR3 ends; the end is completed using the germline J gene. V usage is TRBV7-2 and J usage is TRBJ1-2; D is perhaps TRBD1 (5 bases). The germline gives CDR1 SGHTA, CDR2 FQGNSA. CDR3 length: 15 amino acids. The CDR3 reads CASSLGTSGANDYTF. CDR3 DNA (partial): TGTGCCAGCAGCTTAGGGACTAGCGGGGCAAATGAC.

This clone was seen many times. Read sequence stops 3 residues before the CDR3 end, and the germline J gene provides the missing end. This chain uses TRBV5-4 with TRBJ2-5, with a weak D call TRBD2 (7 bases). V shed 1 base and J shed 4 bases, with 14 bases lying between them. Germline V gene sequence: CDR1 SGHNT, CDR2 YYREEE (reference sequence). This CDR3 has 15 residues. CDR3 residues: CASSLSGGGGETQYF. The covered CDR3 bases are TGTGCCAGCAGCTTGTCGGGGGGCGGAGGAGAGACC.